This T cell receptor (beta chain) was retrieved from a study of T cells expressing NK-cell markers. Study details: Sequencing of TCR beta repertoires drew on sorted CD3+CD56+NKG2C+, CD3+CD56+NKG2C- and CD3+CD56-NKG2C+ T cells.

Reanalyzing the 5' RACE reads, TCRdb keeps one entry per CDR3 protein, without DNA. Its listing shows 250,000 to 300,000 distinct CDR3 sequences. CDR1 SGHTA and CDR2 FQGNSA come from the germline V gene. The CDR3 loop spans 15 amino acids. The V gene is TRBV7-2, the J gene TRBJ2-5. Sequenced material: blood T cells: a sorted CD56 or NKG2C T cell subset, CD4+ or CD8+ T cells, or bulk PBMC T cells (not recorded which). This clonotype was obtained from a man aged 18 to 29 in good health. CDR3 region: CASSPQESVAETQYF.